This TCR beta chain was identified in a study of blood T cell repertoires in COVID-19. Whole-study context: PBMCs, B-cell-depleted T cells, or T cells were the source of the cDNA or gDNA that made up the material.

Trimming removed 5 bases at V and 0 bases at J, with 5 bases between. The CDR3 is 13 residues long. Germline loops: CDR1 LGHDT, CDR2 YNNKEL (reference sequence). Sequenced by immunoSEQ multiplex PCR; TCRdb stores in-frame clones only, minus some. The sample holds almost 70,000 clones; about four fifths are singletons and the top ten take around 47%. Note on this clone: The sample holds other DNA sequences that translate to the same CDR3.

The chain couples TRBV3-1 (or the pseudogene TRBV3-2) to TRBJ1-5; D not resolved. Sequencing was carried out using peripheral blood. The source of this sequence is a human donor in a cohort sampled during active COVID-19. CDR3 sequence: CASSYNSNQPQHF. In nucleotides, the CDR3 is TGTGCCAGCAGCTACAATAGCAATCAGCCCCAGCATTTT.